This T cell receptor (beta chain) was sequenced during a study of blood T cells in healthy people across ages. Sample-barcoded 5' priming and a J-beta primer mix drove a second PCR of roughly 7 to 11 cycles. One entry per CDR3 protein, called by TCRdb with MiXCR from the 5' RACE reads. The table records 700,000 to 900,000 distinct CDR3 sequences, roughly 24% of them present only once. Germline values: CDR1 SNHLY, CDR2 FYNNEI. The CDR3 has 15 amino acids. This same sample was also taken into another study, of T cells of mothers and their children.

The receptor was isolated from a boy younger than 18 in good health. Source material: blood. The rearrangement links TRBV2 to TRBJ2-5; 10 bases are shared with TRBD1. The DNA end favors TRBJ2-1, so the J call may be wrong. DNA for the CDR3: TGTGCCAGCAGTGTGGGACAGGGGAGACCTAATGAGCAGTTCTTC. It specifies CASSVGQGRPNEQFF.